Presented here are 8 T cell receptor beta chains from one specimen sequenced in a study of cytomegalovirus exposure and HLA in healthy donors. The study ran its PCR with 60 Vbeta and 13 Jbeta primers. Generated by immunoSEQ multiplex PCR, the TCRdb table keeps only in-frame clones and is missing some. The table has 150,000 to 200,000 clones, approximately 86% seen once. The sequenced sample consisted of PBMCs. These TCRs come from a woman aged 18 to 35 in good health and CMV-seronegative.

This sequence joins TRBV6-6 and TRBJ1-2; perhaps TRBD1 as D (5 bases). Germline lookup yields CDR1 MNHNY and CDR2 SVGAGI (reference sequence). This CDR3 comprises 12 residues. Trimming stripped 11 bases from V and 7 bases from J, with 17 bases between. The CDR3 nucleotides are TGTGCCTCTCGCCGGGAGGGGAGTGGCTACACCTTC. It is translated as CASRREGSGYTF.

The chain has TRBV6-4 and TRBJ2-3; 10 bases align to TRBD2. CDR1 and CDR2 (germline): MRHNA, SNTAGT. After removal of 5 bases from V and 5 bases from J, the junction contained 1 base not matched to a gene. The CDR3 sequence is 13 residues long. The CDR3 loop is CASSRTSGDTQYF. Written as DNA, the CDR3 is TGTGCCAGCAGTAGGACTAGCGGAGATACGCAGTATTTT.

This clone was counted between two and nine times. The gene calls are TRBV30 and TRBJ2-2; no reliable D call. Germline CDR1 and CDR2: GTSNPN and SVGIG (reference sequence). V dropped 3 bases and J dropped 3 bases, with 5 bases sitting between them. The CDR3 totals 12 residues. CDR3 residues: CAWRLYTGELFF. The DNA for the CDR3 is TGTGCCTGGAGACTCTACACCGGGGAGCTGTTTTTT.

CDR3 amino acids: CASSQEARTSFYNEQFF. DNA for the CDR3: TGCGCCAGCAGCCAAGAGGCGAGGACTAGCTTTTACAATGAGCAGTTCTTC. The chain is built from TRBV4-1 and TRBJ2-1, with TRBD2 matching over 8 bases. The ends lost 0 bases at V and 4 bases at J; junction bases unmatched: 8. Per the germline V gene, CDR1 is MGHRA and CDR2 is YSYEKL. This CDR3 spans 17 amino acids.

The chain is built from TRBV27 and TRBJ2-5; perhaps TRBD1 as D (7 bases). The germline V and J ends were trimmed by 6 bases and 11 bases, with 22 bases remaining between them. Germline V gene lookup returns CDR1 MNHEY and CDR2 SMNVEV (reference sequence). The CDR3 consists of 14 residues. As DNA, the CDR3 is TGTGCCAGCAGCTCAGCAGGGGGGCCGGGTGAGCAGTACTTC. Translated, it gives CASSSAGGPGEQYF.

J is TRBJ2-1 and V is TRBV28, with a weak D call TRBD1 (6 bases). Germline CDR1 reads MDHEN; CDR2 reads SYDVKM. CDR3 length equals 16 residues. Between the trimmed V and J ends, which lost 3 bases and 2 bases, there was a span of 14 bases. The CDR3 sequence: CASSFMGEGAYNEQFF. CDR3 coding DNA: TGTGCCAGCAGTTTTATGGGAGAGGGGGCCTACAATGAGCAGTTCTTC. Complete variable domain (other parts from reference TRBV28 and TRBJ2-1): DVKVTQSSRYLVKRTGEKVFLECVQDMDHENMFWYRQDPGLGLRLIYFSYDVKMKEKGDIPEGYSVSREKKERFSLILESASTNQTSMYLCASSFMGEGAYNEQFFGPGTRLTVL.

J is TRBJ2-5 and V is TRBV28; D not resolved. V lost 2 bases, J lost 4 bases, and 8 bases lay in between. The germline CDR1 and CDR2 sequences are MDHEN and SYDVKM. The CDR3 has 13 residues. CDR3 loop: CASSLVSLETQYF. CDR3 sequence (DNA): TGTGCCAGCAGTTTAGTCTCCTTAGAGACCCAGTACTTC.

The J gene is TRBJ1-2, the V gene TRBV7-3; possible D gene TRBD1, 5 bases. Trimming took 2 bases from V and 3 from J, leaving 13 bases between them. Looked up from germline, CDR1 is SGHTA and CDR2 is FQGTGA. The CDR3 contains 15 residues. The CDR3, as DNA: TGTGCCAGCAGCTTACAGGGATCGTCGGACTATGGCTACACCTTC. Translation gives CASSLQGSSDYGYTF.